The sequence of this TCR beta chain was determined in a study of T cell responses to AZD1222 COVID-19 vaccine. Profiled with immunoSEQ multiplex PCR; TCRdb holds only in-frame clones, not every one. The sample contains about 84,000 clones, 70% to 90% of which appear only once. This clone was seen a single time. From germline, CDR1 is SEHNR and CDR2 FQNEAQ (reference sequence). V shed 1 base, J shed 8 bases, and the junction held 10 bases outside the gene matches. The CDR3 consists of 16 residues. This receptor was identified in an adult in good health. This sequence joins TRBV7-9 and TRBJ2-1, with TRBD2 matching over 8 bases. The sample in question was peripheral blood, obtained on day 0 of AZD1222 vaccination. CDR3 in DNA: TGTGCCAGCAGCTTAGTTATGGGACTAGTTTACGATGAGCAGTTCTTC. It translates to CASSLVMGLVYDEQFF.